The entry that follows covers one TCR beta chain sequence. This sample is drawn from a study of T cell changes during pregnancy in multiple sclerosis. Assay used: immunoSEQ multiplex PCR; TCRdb lists only in-frame clones, some missing. In the table there are 70,000 to 90,000 clones, roughly nine tenths of which are singletons. The germline CDR1 and CDR2 sequences are SGHRS and YFSETQ. Trimming pared 2 bases from V and 9 bases from J, leaving 15 bases between. The CDR3 spans 14 residues. This clonotype was sampled from a female donor in good health, serving as a control in a pregnancy study. Some clones in this sample may be carry-over from other donors' samples. Source: PBMCs, taken in the first trimester of pregnancy. The chain combines TRBV5-1 with TRBJ2-1; perhaps TRBD2 as D (6 bases). This CDR3 reads CASSLWASVGEQFF. The DNA of the CDR3 is TGCGCCAGCAGCTTATGGGCTAGCGTGGGTGAGCAGTTCTTC.